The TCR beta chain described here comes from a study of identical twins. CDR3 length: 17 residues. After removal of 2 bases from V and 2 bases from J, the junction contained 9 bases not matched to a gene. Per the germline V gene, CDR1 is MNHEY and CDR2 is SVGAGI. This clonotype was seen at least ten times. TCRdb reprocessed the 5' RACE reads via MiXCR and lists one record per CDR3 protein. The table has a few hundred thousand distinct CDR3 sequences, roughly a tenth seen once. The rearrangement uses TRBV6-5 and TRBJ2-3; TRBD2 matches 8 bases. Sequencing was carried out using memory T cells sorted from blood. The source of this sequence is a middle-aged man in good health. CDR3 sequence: CASSYPTYSGNTDTQYF. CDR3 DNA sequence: TGTGCCAGCAGTTACCCCACTTATAGCGGGAACACAGATACGCAGTATTTT.